Shown below are 17 T cell receptor beta chains from a single sample sequenced in a study of cytomegalovirus exposure and HLA in healthy donors. A multiplex PCR was run with 60 Vbeta primers and 13 Jbeta primers. The assay was immunoSEQ multiplex PCR, and TCRdb's table has in-frame clones only and misses some. The data show some 84,000 clones, around four fifths seen once. The sample was PBMCs. These receptors were taken from a boy younger than 18 in good health and CMV-seronegative.

The gene calls are TRBV7-8 and TRBJ2-7, with D possibly matching TRBD2 (5 bases). CDR1 is SGHVS and CDR2 is FQNEAQ in the germline V gene. V lost 5 bases to trimming and J lost 5 bases, with 13 bases between them. This CDR3 comprises 13 residues. The CDR3 region is CASSLREFHEQYF. CDR3 in DNA: TGTGCCAGCAGCCTTAGGGAGTTTCACGAGCAGTACTTC.

The chain is built from TRBV7-9 and TRBJ2-7; the match to TRBD2 covers 10 bases. J lost 4 bases, V lost 3 bases, and 6 bases had no gene match. From germline, CDR1 is SEHNR and CDR2 FQNEAQ (reference sequence). The CDR3 runs 15 residues. CDR3 sequence reads: CASSLASGGSYEQYF. In DNA form, the CDR3 reads TGTGCCAGCAGCTTGGCTAGCGGGGGTTCTTACGAGCAGTACTTC. The full variable domain, its missing parts supplied by reference TRBV7-9 and TRBJ2-7, is DTGVSQNPRHKITKRGQNVTFRCDPISEHNRLYWYRQTLGQGPEFLTYFQNEAQLEKSRLLSDRFSAERPKGSFSTLEIQRTEQGDSAMYLCASSLASGGSYEQYFGPGTRLTVT.

This sequence joins TRBV28 and TRBJ1-6; weak D call: TRBD1 (5 bases). There are 16 residues in the CDR3. The V end was cut by 6 bases, the J end by 1 base, with 13 bases between. Germline V lookup: CDR1 MDHEN, CDR2 SYDVKM. The CDR3 region is CASRKTVASYNSPLHF. In nucleotides, the CDR3 is TGTGCCAGCAGAAAGACAGTAGCATCCTATAATTCACCCCTCCACTTT.

The gene calls are TRBV29-1 and TRBJ2-3; the D gene is possibly TRBD1 (6 bases). Germline CDR1 is SQVTM and CDR2 is ANQGSEA. CDR3 length: 12 residues. The V end was cut by 7 bases, the J end by 0 bases, with 8 bases between. The CDR3 DNA is TGCAGCGGGGGACATAGCACAGATACGCAGTATTTT. Protein: CSGGHSTDTQYF.

V and J are TRBV29-1 and TRBJ2-3; a weak D match, TRBD1 (6 bases). Trimming shortened V by 7 bases and J by 4 bases, and 18 bases separated the two germline ends. CDR1 is SQVTM and CDR2 is ANQGSEA in the germline V gene. The CDR3 has 14 amino acids. The CDR3 spells CSGGWAGVPDTQYF. CDR3 bases: TGCAGCGGTGGGTGGGCAGGGGTTCCAGATACGCAGTATTTT.

V gene TRBV15 combines with J gene TRBJ1-1; a possible D gene is TRBD1 (5 bases). Per the germline V gene, CDR1 is LNHNV and CDR2 is YYDKDF (reference sequence). Deletions cut 5 bases from V and 5 bases from J, with 12 bases between. CDR3 size: 13 residues. The CDR3 DNA follows: TGTGCCACCAGCTGGCAGAAGGGGACTGAAGCTTTCTTT. Translating gives CATSWQKGTEAFF.

The V and J genes are TRBV7-2 and TRBJ2-7, with no clear D. Trimming cost V 2 bases and J 6 bases, with 5 bases left between them. In germline, CDR1 is SGHTA, CDR2 FQGNSA. The CDR3 is made up of 11 amino acids. The CDR3 sequence: CASSLRGEQYF. The CDR3, as DNA: TGTGCCAGCAGCTTAAGAGGCGAGCAGTACTTC.

V gene TRBV4-1 combines with J gene TRBJ2-1; 9 nucleotides line up with TRBD2. Germline V gene sequence: CDR1 MGHRA, CDR2 YSYEKL. The CDR3 has 15 amino acids. V gave up 1 base and J gave up 6 bases; unmatched junction bases: 4. The CDR3 here is CASSQVWTSANEQFF. CDR3 nucleotide sequence: TGCGCCAGCAGCCAAGTGTGGACTAGCGCCAATGAGCAGTTCTTC.

This clone was picked up one time. CDR3: CATGAGQETEAFF. CDR3 DNA: TGTGCCACCGGCGCAGGGCAGGAGACTGAAGCTTTCTTT. This chain links TRBV15 with TRBJ1-1; a possible D gene is TRBD1 (5 bases). The CDR3 consists of 13 residues. V was clipped by 8 bases and J by 5 bases, with 15 bases between them. CDR1 and CDR2 from the germline V gene are LNHNV and YYDKDF (reference sequence).

J is TRBJ1-1 and V is TRBV6-4, with TRBD1 matching over 7 bases. The germline gives CDR1 MRHNA, CDR2 SNTAGT. V was pared by 4 bases and J by 5 bases, with 4 bases of the junction left unmatched. There are 13 residues in the CDR3. CDR3 residues: CASSVQQGTEAFF. The CDR3 DNA reads TGTGCCAGCAGTGTCCAACAGGGGACTGAAGCTTTCTTT.

As DNA, the CDR3 is TGTGCCAGCAGCTTAGTGGACAGGGCAATCTCTGGAAACACCATATATTTT. Amino acid sequence: CASSLVDRAISGNTIYF. The genes are TRBV7-8 and TRBJ1-3; 8 positions agree with TRBD1. After removal of 1 base from V and 0 bases from J, the junction contained 5 bases not matched to a gene. This CDR3 spans 17 amino acids. From germline, CDR1 is SGHVS and CDR2 FQNEAQ.

The V gene is TRBV2, the J gene TRBJ2-3; weak D call: TRBD2 (6 bases). Germline-derived CDR1 and CDR2 are SNHLY and FYNNEI. V lost 4 bases and J 1 base, leaving 15 bases between the germline ends. The CDR3 extends over 16 amino acids. CDR3 DNA sequence: TGTGCCAGCAGTGTTTGGGGGGAAAGCGGCACAGATACGCAGTATTTT. Translation gives CASSVWGESGTDTQYF. Supplemented by reference TRBV2 and TRBJ2-3, the full variable domain reads EPEVTQTPSHQVTQMGQEVILRCVPISNHLYFYWYRQILGQKVEFLVSFYNNEISEKSEIFDDQFSVERPDGSNFTLKIRSTKLEDSAMYFCASSVWGESGTDTQYFGPGTRLTVL.

This clone was recorded a few times. The chain uses TRBV5-6 and TRBJ1-3, with unresolved D. V lost 6 bases, J lost 4 bases, and 17 bases lay in between. The germline gives CDR1 SGHDT, CDR2 YYEEEE. The length of the CDR3 is 15 residues. The CDR3 DNA sequence: TGTGCCAGCACCCCGATGCGGGCAGGAGGAAACACCATATATTTT. Its translation is CASTPMRAGGNTIYF.

The CDR3 coding sequence is TGTGCCAGCAGTGCCTCACTAGCGGGGGGGCCCCGAGAGCAGTTCTTC. This translates into CASSASLAGGPREQFF. The rearrangement joins TRBV6-1 to TRBJ2-1; 13 bases match TRBD2. CDR1 MNHNS and CDR2 SASEGT come from the germline V gene. The CDR3 has 16 residues. Unmatched junction bases numbered 10, after V lost 4 bases and J lost 10 bases.

This chain joins TRBV7-2 and TRBJ2-7; a weak D match, TRBD2 (5 bases). The length of the CDR3 is 14 residues. The V and J ends lost 2 bases and 3 bases respectively, with 11 bases between them. Germline lookup yields CDR1 SGHTA and CDR2 FQGNSA. The CDR3 coding sequence is TGTGCCAGCAGCTTATCAACGGGAAGCTACGAGCAGTACTTC. Its protein product is CASSLSTGSYEQYF.

The V and J genes are TRBV25-1 and TRBJ2-1, with D possibly being TRBD2 (5 bases). Germline values: CDR1 MGHDK, CDR2 SYGVNS. This CDR3 is built from 14 residues. The V end was cut by 2 bases, the J end by 6 bases, with 11 bases between. The CDR3 DNA reads as TGTGCCAGCAGTGAAGAACTAGAGATCAATGAGCAGTTCTTC. Protein sequence: CASSEELEINEQFF. Supplemented by reference TRBV25-1 and TRBJ2-1, the full variable domain reads EADIYQTPRYLVIGTGKKITLECSQTMGHDKMYWYQQDPGMELHLIHYSYGVNSTEKGDLSSESTVSRIRTEHFPLTLESARPSHTSQYLCASSEELEINEQFFGPGTRLTVL.

The CDR3 sequence is CASSLTGGYTEAFF. The CDR3 coding sequence is TGTGCCAGCAGTCTAACAGGGGGGTACACTGAAGCTTTCTTT. The chain recombines TRBV6-5 with TRBJ1-1; 8 positions agree with TRBD1. Germline-derived CDR1 and CDR2 are MNHEY and SVGAGI. This CDR3 region has 14 residues. V was pared by 5 bases and J by 3 bases, with 5 bases of the junction left unmatched.